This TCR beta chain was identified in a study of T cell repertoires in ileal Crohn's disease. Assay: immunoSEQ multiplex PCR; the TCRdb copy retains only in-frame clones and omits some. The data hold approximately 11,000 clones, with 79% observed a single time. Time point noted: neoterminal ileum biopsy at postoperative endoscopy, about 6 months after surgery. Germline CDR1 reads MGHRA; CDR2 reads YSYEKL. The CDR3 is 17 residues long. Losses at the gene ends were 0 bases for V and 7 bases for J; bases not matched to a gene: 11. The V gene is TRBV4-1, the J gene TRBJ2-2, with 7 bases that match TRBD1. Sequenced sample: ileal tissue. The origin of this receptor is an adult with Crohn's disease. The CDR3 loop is CASSQDDRAKRGGELFF. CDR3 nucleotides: TGCGCCAGCAGCCAAGATGACAGGGCAAAACGAGGCGGGGAGCTGTTTTTT.